This T cell receptor beta chain was obtained from a study of siplizumab effects on memory and regulatory T cells. Whole-study results and caveats: About 75-97% of proliferating CD4+ or CD8+ clones had no assignable naive or memory phenotype. The authors mapped only a minor fraction of alloreactive clones to unstimulated subsets.

The data were produced by immunoSEQ multiplex PCR, yet TCRdb's version contains in-frame clones alone and is incomplete. The sample yields around 120,000 clones, approximately 94% seen once. Comment on this clone: The antigen is unknown.

V was clipped by 3 bases and J by 4 bases, with 10 bases between them. Per germline, CDR1 LNHDA and CDR2 SQIVND (reference sequence). The CDR3 length is 14 residues. The specimen sequenced was non-Treg CD4+ T cells sorted from blood. J is TRBJ2-1 and V is TRBV19, with D possibly being TRBD2 (6 bases). This clonotype was obtained from a human donor in good health. The CDR3 loop reads CASSIHSGYNEQFF. In nucleotides, the CDR3 is TGTGCCAGTAGTATCCATAGCGGTTACAATGAGCAGTTCTTC.